Listed below are T cell receptor beta chains from one sample, sequenced in a study of T cell responses to AZD1222 COVID-19 vaccine. The assay was immunoSEQ multiplex PCR, and TCRdb's table has in-frame clones only and misses some. The sample gives roughly 250,000 clones, more than 85% of which show up once; less than 0.65% is in the top ten. Here the sequenced sample was peripheral blood, taken on day 0 of AZD1222 vaccination. Receptors originate from an adult in good health. Both conserved end residues are part of each CDR3. The D gene is left open where the match is weak. Clone size is given for some rows only: seen once, a few or many times, or a class if the clone is expanded.

cdr3_nt cdr3_aa clone_size v_call d_call j_call
TGTGCCAGCAGTCTAGGGGGCACAGTTGCTGAAGCTTTCTTT CASSLGGTVAEAFF - TRBV28 TRBD1 TRBJ1-1
TGTGCCAGCAGTCTGTCCACGGGGCCCCAGCATTTT CASSLSTGPQHF - TRBV27 - TRBJ1-5
TGTGCCAGCAGTTACTCCCGGGGGCAAAATGAGCAGTTCTTC CASSYSRGQNEQFF - TRBV6-5 - TRBJ2-1
TGCAGCGTTGGGGGGGGACAGGGGACCGACGAGCAGTACTTC CSVGGGQGTDEQYF - TRBV29-1 TRBD1 TRBJ2-7
TGTGCCAGCAGCTTACTTCCGGGTCACGGGCCCCTCCACTTT CASSLLPGHGPLHF - TRBV11-2 - TRBJ1-6
TGTGCCAGCACCCGGCCGGGAGATACGCAGTATTTT CASTRPGDTQYF - TRBV9 - TRBJ2-3
TGTGCCAGCAGGGGATTCACAGATACGCAGTATTTT CASRGFTDTQYF - TRBV28 - TRBJ2-3
TGTGCCAGCAGCAACGGGCGGGGAGGGTATGGCTACACCTTC CASSNGRGGYGYTF - TRBV28 - TRBJ1-2
TGTGCCAGCTCCCCGGGGCAGGCGAACACCGGGGAGCTGTTTTTT CASSPGQANTGELFF - TRBV18 - TRBJ2-2
TGTGCCAGCAGCCTCCGCGTGTGGCAGGGAGGGACCGGGGAGCTGTTTTTT CASSLRVWQGGTGELFF - TRBV28 TRBD2 TRBJ2-2
TGTGCCAGCAGCAGGGCCCCAGCTAGCTCCTATAATTCACCCCTCCACTTT CASSRAPASSYNSPLHF - TRBV27 - TRBJ1-6
TGCGCCAGCAGCCCTAACAGGGGAAACACCGGGGAGCTGTTTTTT CASSPNRGNTGELFF once TRBV5-1 TRBD1 TRBJ2-2
TGTGCCAGCAGCCATACAGGGAGCGTTAACGAGCAGTACTTC CASSHTGSVNEQYF - TRBV7-9 - TRBJ2-7
TGCAGCGTTGAGCCCCGGGGGGCGAAGTACTATGGCTACACCTTC CSVEPRGAKYYGYTF - TRBV29-1 - TRBJ1-2
TGTGCCAGTAGTTCCGCCGGGACAGTCAATCAGCCCCAGCATTTT CASSSAGTVNQPQHF - TRBV19 TRBD1 TRBJ1-5
TGTGCCAGCAGCTTATGGGTGGCAGGACAGGGTTTGGGCGGCTACACCTTC CASSLWVAGQGLGGYTF - TRBV11-2 TRBD1 TRBJ1-2
TGCGCCAGCAGCCAAGTACAGTCCTACGAGCAGTACTTC CASSQVQSYEQYF - TRBV4-3 - TRBJ2-7
TGTGCCAGCAGACGGAACACTGAAGCTTTCTTT CASRRNTEAFF - TRBV6-5 - TRBJ1-1
TGCGCCAGCAGCCCCCGGACAGGGGGGATAGAGACCCAGTACTTC CASSPRTGGIETQYF - TRBV5-1 TRBD1 TRBJ2-5
TGTGCCAGCAGCTCCTGGACTAGCGGGGGGGCGGACAATGAGCAGTTCTTC CASSSWTSGGADNEQFF many TRBV11-3 TRBD2 TRBJ2-1
TGTGCCAGCAGTTACCCGAACGGCGGGGAGCTGTTTTTT CASSYPNGGELFF - TRBV6-6 - TRBJ2-2
TGTGCCAGCTCACCACGGGGGGCGGGGAACACTGAAGCTTTCTTT CASSPRGAGNTEAFF - TRBV18 - TRBJ1-1
TGTGCCAGCAGCTTGGCCGGGAGAGGCGAGACCCAGTACTTC CASSLAGRGETQYF - TRBV5-8 - TRBJ2-5
TGTGCCAGCAGCGTAGGCCTCGGGAGGCTAGAGGCCGAGCAGTACTTC CASSVGLGRLEAEQYF - TRBV9 TRBD2 TRBJ2-7
TGTGCCAGCAGCCAAAGGGGGGAAGCTGGAAACACCATATATTTT CASSQRGEAGNTIYF - TRBV3-1/TRBV3-2 - TRBJ1-3
TGTGCCAGCTCACTAAAGACCACCTCCGCCGGGGAGCTGTTTTTT CASSLKTTSAGELFF - TRBV18 - TRBJ2-2